Detailed here is one T cell receptor (beta chain). The sample originates from a study of blood T cell repertoires in COVID-19. Original methodology: Scientists estimated how many nucleated cells there were by amplifying reference gene primers. Measured with immunoSEQ multiplex PCR; TCRdb has only the in-frame clones, and not every one. V and J calls and clone size come straight from that table; D and trimming were deduced from the DNA. Of tens of thousands of clones listed, approximately 88% are singletons. With 6 bases clipped from V and 4 bases from J, the junction kept 7 bases outside the gene matches. The CDR3 is 14 residues long. Looked up from germline, CDR1 is SNHLY and CDR2 is FYNNEI.

J is TRBJ1-2 and V is TRBV2; TRBD1 matches 8 bases. This TCR came from a man aged 50-60 years with COVID-19, enrolled during active disease. The specimen was peripheral blood. CDR3 DNA: TGTGCCAGCAGCCCGGACAGGGCCCTCTATGGCTACACCTTC. Translated: CASSPDRALYGYTF.